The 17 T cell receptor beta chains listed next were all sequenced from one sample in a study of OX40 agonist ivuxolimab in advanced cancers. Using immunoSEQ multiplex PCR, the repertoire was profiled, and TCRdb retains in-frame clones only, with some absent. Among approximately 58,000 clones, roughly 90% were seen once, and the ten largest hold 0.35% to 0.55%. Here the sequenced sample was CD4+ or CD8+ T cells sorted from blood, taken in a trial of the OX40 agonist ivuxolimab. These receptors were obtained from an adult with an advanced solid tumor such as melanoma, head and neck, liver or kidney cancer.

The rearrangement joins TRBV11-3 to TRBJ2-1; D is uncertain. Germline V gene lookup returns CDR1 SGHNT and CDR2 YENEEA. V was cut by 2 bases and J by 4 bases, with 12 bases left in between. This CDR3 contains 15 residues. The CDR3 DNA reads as TGTGCCAGCAGCTTATATACAGCCCTATACAATGAGCAGTTCTTC. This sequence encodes CASSLYTALYNEQFF.

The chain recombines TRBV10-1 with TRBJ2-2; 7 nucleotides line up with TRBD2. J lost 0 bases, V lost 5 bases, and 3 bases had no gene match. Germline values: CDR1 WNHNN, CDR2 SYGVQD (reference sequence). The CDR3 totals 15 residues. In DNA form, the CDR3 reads TGCGCCAGCAGTCCCGGGACTACGAACACCGGGGAGCTGTTTTTT. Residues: CASSPGTTNTGELFF.

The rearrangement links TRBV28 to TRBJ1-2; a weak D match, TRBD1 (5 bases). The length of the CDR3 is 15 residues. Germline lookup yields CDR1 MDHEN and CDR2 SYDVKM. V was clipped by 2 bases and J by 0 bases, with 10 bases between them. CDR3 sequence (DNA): TGTGCCAGCAGTTTACGGGGCGCGGCTAACTATGGCTACACCTTC. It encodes CASSLRGAANYGYTF.

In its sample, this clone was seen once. The CDR3 is CASSSQGALQPQHF. The CDR3 DNA reads TGTGCCAGCAGCTCGCAGGGGGCGCTTCAGCCCCAGCATTTT. This chain joins TRBV7-8 and TRBJ1-5, with 8 nucleotides matching TRBD1. The CDR3 totals 14 residues. Germline CDR1 is SGHVS and CDR2 is FQNEAQ. Trimming removed 4 bases from V and 6 bases from J; junction bases left unmatched: 5. Supplemented by reference TRBV7-8 and TRBJ1-5, the full variable domain reads GAGVSQSPRYKVAKRGQDVALRCDPISGHVSLFWYQQALGQGPEFLTYFQNEAQLDKSGLPSDRFFAERPEGSVSTLKIQRTQQEDSAVYLCASSSQGALQPQHFGDGTRLSIL.

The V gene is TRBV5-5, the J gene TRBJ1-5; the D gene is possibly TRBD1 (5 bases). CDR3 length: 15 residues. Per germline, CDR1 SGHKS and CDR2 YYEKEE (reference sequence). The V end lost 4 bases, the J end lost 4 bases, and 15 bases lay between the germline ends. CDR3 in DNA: TGTGCCAGCAGCCCCTGGGGGGGGGTAAATCAGCCCCAGCATTTT. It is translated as CASSPWGGVNQPQHF.

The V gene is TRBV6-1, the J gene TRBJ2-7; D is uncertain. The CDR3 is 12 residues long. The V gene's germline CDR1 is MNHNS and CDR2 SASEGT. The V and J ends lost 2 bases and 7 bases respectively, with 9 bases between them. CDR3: CASSESVGEQYF. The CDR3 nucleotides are TGTGCCAGCAGTGAATCAGTGGGGGAGCAGTACTTC.

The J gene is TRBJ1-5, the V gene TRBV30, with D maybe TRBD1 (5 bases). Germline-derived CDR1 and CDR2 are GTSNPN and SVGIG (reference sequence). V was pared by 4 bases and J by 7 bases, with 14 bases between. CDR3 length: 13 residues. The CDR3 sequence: CAWTQGPNQPQHF. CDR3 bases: TGTGCCTGGACCCAGGGCCCAAACCAGCCCCAGCATTTT.

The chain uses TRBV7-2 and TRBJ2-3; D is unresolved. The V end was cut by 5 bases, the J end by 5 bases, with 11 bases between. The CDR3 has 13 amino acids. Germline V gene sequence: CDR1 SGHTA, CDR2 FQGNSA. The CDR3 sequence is CASSPPAGDTQYF. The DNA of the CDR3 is TGTGCCAGCAGCCCCCCCGCAGGAGATACGCAGTATTTT.

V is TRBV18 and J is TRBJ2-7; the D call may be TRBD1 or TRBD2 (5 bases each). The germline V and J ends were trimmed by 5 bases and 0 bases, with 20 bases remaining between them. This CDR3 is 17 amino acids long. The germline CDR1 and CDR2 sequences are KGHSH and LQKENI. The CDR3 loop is CASSSNRPGPISYEQYF. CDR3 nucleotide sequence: TGTGCCAGCTCATCAAACCGACCGGGACCGATCTCCTACGAGCAGTACTTC.

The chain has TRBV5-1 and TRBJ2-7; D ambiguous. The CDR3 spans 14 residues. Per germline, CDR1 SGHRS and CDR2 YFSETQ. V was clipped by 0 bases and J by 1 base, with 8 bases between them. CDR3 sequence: CASSLEGESYEQYF. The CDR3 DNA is TGCGCCAGCAGCTTGGAAGGTGAATCCTACGAGCAGTACTTC.

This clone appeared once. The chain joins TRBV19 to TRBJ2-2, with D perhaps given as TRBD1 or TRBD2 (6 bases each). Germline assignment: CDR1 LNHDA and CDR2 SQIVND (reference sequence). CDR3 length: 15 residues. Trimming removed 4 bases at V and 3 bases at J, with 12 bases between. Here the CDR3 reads CASSNGGWDTGELFF. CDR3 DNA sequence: TGTGCCAGTAGTAACGGGGGCTGGGACACCGGGGAGCTGTTTTTT.

The CDR3 is CASSLSLGTGRSNQPQHF. The CDR3 coding sequence is TGTGCCAGCAGCTTAAGTCTTGGGACAGGGAGAAGCAATCAGCCCCAGCATTTT. The rearrangement links TRBV7-9 to TRBJ1-5; 9 bases are shared with TRBD1. The germline CDR1 and CDR2 sequences are SEHNR and FQNEAQ (reference sequence). CDR3 length equals 18 residues. Germline trimming cut 2 bases from V and 1 base from J; bases unmatched to any gene: 9. The variable domain in full, with the rest retrieved from reference TRBV7-9 and TRBJ1-5, is DTGVSQNPRHKITKRGQNVTFRCDPISEHNRLYWYRQTLGQGPEFLTYFQNEAQLEKSRLLSDRFSAERPKGSFSTLEIQRTEQGDSAMYLCASSLSLGTGRSNQPQHFGDGTRLSIL.

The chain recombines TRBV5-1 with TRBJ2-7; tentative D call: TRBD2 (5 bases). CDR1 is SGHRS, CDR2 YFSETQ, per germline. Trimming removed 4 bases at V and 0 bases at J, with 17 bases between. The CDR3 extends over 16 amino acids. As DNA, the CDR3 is TGCGCCAGCAGCACTGGAGGCGGCTCGAGCTCCTACGAGCAGTACTTC. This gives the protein CASSTGGGSSSYEQYF.

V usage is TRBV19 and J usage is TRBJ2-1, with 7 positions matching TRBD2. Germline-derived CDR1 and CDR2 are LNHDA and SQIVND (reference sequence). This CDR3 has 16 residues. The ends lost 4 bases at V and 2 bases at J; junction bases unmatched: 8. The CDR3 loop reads CASSTLSGITYNEQFF. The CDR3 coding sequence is TGTGCCAGTAGTACCTTGAGCGGGATTACCTACAATGAGCAGTTCTTC.

The CDR3 sequence: CASSLVPGQGARGNTIYF. In DNA form, the CDR3 reads TGCGCCAGCAGCTTGGTTCCCGGACAGGGGGCGCGAGGAAACACCATATATTTT. The genes are TRBV5-1 and TRBJ1-3, with 11 bases matching TRBD1. The V segment lost 0 bases and the J segment 4 bases; nucleotides outside the gene matches: 9. Germline assignment: CDR1 SGHRS and CDR2 YFSETQ. The CDR3 covers 18 residues.

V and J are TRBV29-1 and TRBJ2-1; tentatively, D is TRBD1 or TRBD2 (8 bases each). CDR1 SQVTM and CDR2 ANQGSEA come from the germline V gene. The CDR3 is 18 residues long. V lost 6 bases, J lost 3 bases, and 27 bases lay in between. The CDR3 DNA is TGCAGCGTCCAAGGACAGGGAGAAGCGGGAGCCCTCTACAATGAGCAGTTCTTC. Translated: CSVQGQGEAGALYNEQFF.

The CDR3 DNA follows: TGTGCCAGCAGTGGTAGCGGGAGGGGCCTAGAATACGAGCAGTACTTC. Its translation: CASSGSGRGLEYEQYF. The rearrangement links TRBV6-1 to TRBJ2-7, with TRBD2 matching 11 bases. V was pared by 4 bases and J by 4 bases, with 9 bases of the junction left unmatched. CDR1 and CDR2 from the germline V gene are MNHNS and SASEGT. The CDR3 sequence is 16 residues long.